A selection of T cell receptor beta chains follows, all from one sample in a study of T-cell reconstitution after alpha-beta-depleted transplantation in children. TCRdb reprocessed the PCR reads via MiXCR and lists one record per CDR3 protein. The sample lists hundreds of thousands of distinct CDR3 sequences; approximately 10% were seen once. Sample: PBMCs, taken before TCRalphabeta/CD19-depleted stem cell transplant. The receptors shown here come from a child younger than two with acute myeloid leukemia, due to receive a stem cell transplant. Both conserved end residues are part of each CDR3. A D gene is named only where the DNA matches it firmly. Size is omitted from some rows. Given values are once, few, many or a class for expanded clones.

v_gene	j_gene	abundance	d_gene	CDR3aa	CDR3nt
TRBV29-1	TRBJ2-3	many	TRBD1	CSVSYRGRLTDTQYF	TGCAGCGTTAGTTACAGGGGGCGATTAACAGATACGCAGTATTTT
TRBV18	TRBJ1-2	many	NA	CASSPQGLSNYGYTF	TGTGCCAGCTCACCACAGGGGCTATCTAACTATGGCTACACCTTC
TRBV6-1	TRBJ2-6	NA	NA	CASSEARHSGANVLTF	TGTGCCAGCAGTGAAGCGCGACACTCTGGGGCCAACGTCCTGACTTTC
TRBV20-1	TRBJ2-2	many	TRBD2	CSARTGGPGTGELFF	TGCAGTGCTAGAACGGGAGGGCCGGGAACCGGGGAGCTGTTTTTT
TRBV5-5	TRBJ2-7	many	NA	CASSWDYEQYF	TGTGCCAGCAGCTGGGACTACGAGCAGTACTTC
TRBV12-3/TRBV12-4	TRBJ1-5	many	NA	CASIFNSGYQPQHF	TGTGCCAGCATTTTTAATTCAGGGTACCAGCCCCAGCATTTT
TRBV20-1	TRBJ2-4	many	NA	CSAPDLKNIQYF	TGCAGTGCGCCGGACTTAAAAAACATTCAGTACTTC
TRBV5-1	TRBJ2-3	many	TRBD2	CASVWGTSEGTDTQYF	TGCGCCAGCGTCTGGGGGACTAGCGAGGGCACAGATACGCAGTATTTT
TRBV6-1	TRBJ2-3	many	TRBD2	CASSGSSGVADTQYF	TGTGCCAGCAGTGGGTCTAGCGGGGTGGCAGATACGCAGTATTTT
TRBV29-1	TRBJ2-7	many	TRBD2	CSVGGTSWNEQYF	TGCAGCGTTGGGGGGACTAGCTGGAACGAGCAGTACTTC
TRBV6-5	TRBJ1-2	many	NA	CASSSREAADGYTF	TGTGCCAGCAGTTCCCGGGAGGCGGCGGATGGCTACACCTTC
TRBV18	TRBJ2-3	many	NA	CASSPQGRRTDTQYF	TGTGCCAGCTCACCACAGGGACGTCGCACAGATACGCAGTATTTT
TRBV5-5	TRBJ2-7	many	TRBD2	CASSLVTGLAHYEQYF	TGTGCCAGCAGCTTGGTGACTGGACTAGCGCATTACGAGCAGTACTTC
TRBV5-1	TRBJ2-5	NA	TRBD2	CASSMNSGSETQYF	TGCGCCAGCAGCATGAATAGCGGGAGTGAGACCCAGTACTTC
TRBV20-1	TRBJ2-1	many	TRBD2	CSASPRLALSYNEQFF	TGCAGTGCTAGCCCCCGACTAGCGCTTTCCTACAATGAGCAGTTCTTC
TRBV29-1	TRBJ2-3	many	TRBD1	CSGGSAGGLDTQYF	TGCAGCGGGGGGTCGGCAGGGGGCTTAGATACGCAGTATTTT
TRBV6-5	TRBJ1-3	many	TRBD1	CASSSPGTASGNTIYF	TGTGCCAGCAGTTCACCCGGGACAGCCTCTGGAAACACCATATATTTT
TRBV20-1	TRBJ2-1	medium-sized	NA	CSARDARNTNEQFF	TGCAGTGCTAGAGATGCCAGGAACACCAATGAGCAGTTCTTC